This TCR beta chain appears in the sequencing data of a study of T-cell reconstitution after alpha-beta-depleted transplantation in children. V was shortened by 0 bases and J by 2 bases, with 19 bases between the two germline ends. The CDR3 loop spans 18 amino acids. From germline, CDR1 is SGDLS and CDR2 YYNGEE. Unique molecular identifiers featured in how the TCRbeta library was prepared. From the PCR reads, TCRdb called clonotypes with MiXCR, one entry per CDR3 protein. The sample includes hundreds of thousands of distinct CDR3 sequences, about 10% of them seen just once. This clonotype was counted a few times.

This chain uses TRBV9 with TRBJ2-3; either TRBD1 or TRBD2 may fit D (6 bases each). This specimen consisted of PBMCs from the stem cell graft donor, obtained from the stem cell graft. The origin of this receptor is a human donor who donated a stem cell graft to a child with acute myeloid leukemia. The CDR3: CASSVAPLRGRTTDTQYF. CDR3 nucleotide sequence: TGTGCCAGCAGCGTAGCCCCTTTGAGGGGGAGGACCACAGATACGCAGTATTTT.